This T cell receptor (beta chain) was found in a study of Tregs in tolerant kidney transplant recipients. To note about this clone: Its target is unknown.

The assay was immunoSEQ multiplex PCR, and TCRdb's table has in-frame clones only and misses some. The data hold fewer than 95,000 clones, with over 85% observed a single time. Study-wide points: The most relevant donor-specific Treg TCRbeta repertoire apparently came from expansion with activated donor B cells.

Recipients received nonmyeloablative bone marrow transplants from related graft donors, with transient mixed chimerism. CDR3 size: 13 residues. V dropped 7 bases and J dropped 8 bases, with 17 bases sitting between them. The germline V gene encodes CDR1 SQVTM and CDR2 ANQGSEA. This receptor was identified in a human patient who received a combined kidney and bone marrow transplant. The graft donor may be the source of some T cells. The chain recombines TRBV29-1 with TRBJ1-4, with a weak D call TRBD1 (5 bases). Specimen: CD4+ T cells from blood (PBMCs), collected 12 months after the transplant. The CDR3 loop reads CSASTGVVEKLFF. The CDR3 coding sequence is TGCAGCGCCTCTACAGGCGTGGTCGAAAAACTGTTTTTT.